The present T cell receptor (beta chain) was sequenced within a study of T-cell memory formation after mild COVID-19. Germline assignment: CDR1 SGDLS and CDR2 YYNGEE. CDR3 size: 13 residues. Trimming removed 4 bases at V and 6 bases at J, with 14 bases between. Only a few counts were recorded for this clonotype. Its specificity is not known. Study-wide findings and caveats: CD4/CD8 balance characterized clones contracting day 15 to 85, and CD4+ skew characterized later expanders. Among CD4+ contracting clones, most were CM and EM, and CD8+ ones EMRA.

TCRdb independently ran MiXCR on the 5' RACE reads; one entry per CDR3 protein. The sample has over 150,000 distinct CDR3 sequences; 20% to 25% are singletons. The V and J genes are TRBV9 and TRBJ2-7; D is perhaps TRBD1 (6 bases). This TCR came from an adult woman who had mild COVID-19 (a few samples of this study predate the infection). Cell type and time point are not known. Specimen: PBMCs or a T cell subset sorted from them (not recorded which). CDR3 residues: CASSPPWGPEQYF. The CDR3, as DNA: TGTGCCAGCAGCCCTCCGTGGGGGCCCGAGCAGTACTTC.